This TCR beta chain was sequenced for a study of T cell responses to AZD1222 COVID-19 vaccine. Germline V gives CDR1 MNHEY, CDR2 SVGEGT. The CDR3 spans 15 residues. Trimming at V came to 5 bases and at J to 3 bases, leaving 6 bases not matched to a gene. Sequencing was performed with immunoSEQ multiplex PCR; in TCRdb, only in-frame clones are kept and a portion is missing. The data contain 200,000 or so clones, around 87% of them singletons. V usage is TRBV6-2 or TRBV6-3 and J usage is TRBJ1-4; 7 nucleotides line up with TRBD1. The origin of this receptor is an adult in good health. Material: peripheral blood, obtained on day 0 of MenACWY control vaccination. The CDR3 loop is CASSQSGTANEKLFF. CDR3 nucleotide sequence: TGTGCCAGCAGTCAGTCCGGGACAGCTAATGAAAAACTGTTTTTT.